The 30 T cell receptor beta chains listed next were all sequenced from one sample in a study of cytomegalovirus exposure and HLA in healthy donors. Use of 60 Vbeta and 13 Jbeta primers characterized the PCR. The protocol was immunoSEQ multiplex PCR, while the TCRdb copy is restricted to in-frame clones and leaves out a portion. The sample consists of about 61,000 clones, roughly 90% of them appearing once. Sequencing input: PBMCs. These receptor sequences come from a young man in good health and CMV-seropositive.

The genes are TRBV27 and TRBJ2-5, with 7 bases fitting TRBD2. Germline CDR1 reads MNHEY; CDR2 reads SMNVEV (reference sequence). The CDR3 is made up of 15 amino acids. V gave up 5 bases and J gave up 0 bases; unmatched junction bases: 6. CDR3 sequence: CASSPSGVYQETQYF. The CDR3 region has the DNA TGTGCCAGCAGTCCTAGCGGAGTGTACCAAGAGACCCAGTACTTC.

The genes are TRBV10-3 and TRBJ2-3; 8 bases fit TRBD2. CDR1 is ENHRY, CDR2 SYGVKD, per germline. CDR3 length: 15 amino acids. The J segment lost 2 bases and the V segment lost 4 bases, leaving 5 bases of the junction unmatched. The CDR3 bases are TGTGCCATCAGTGCAAGCGGGAGCCCCACAGATACGCAGTATTTT. It encodes CAISASGSPTDTQYF.

V and J are TRBV5-1 and TRBJ2-2; a possible D gene is TRBD1 (6 bases). In germline, CDR1 is SGHRS, CDR2 YFSETQ. V lost 0 bases and J lost 3, with 6 bases in between. This CDR3 comprises 14 residues. The CDR3 DNA follows: TGCGCCAGCAGCTTGGCAGGGGACACCGGGGAGCTGTTTTTT. It specifies CASSLAGDTGELFF.

A remark on this clone: Other nucleotide sequences in the sample specify the same CDR3. The rearrangement uses TRBV4-3 and TRBJ2-7; weak D call: TRBD1 (6 bases). V dropped 1 base and J dropped 3 bases, with 13 bases sitting between them. Germline V gene sequence: CDR1 LGHNA, CDR2 YSLEER. CDR3 length: 15 amino acids. The CDR3 DNA is TGCGCCAGCAGCCAAGGGCACAGGGAGAACTACGAGCAGTACTTC. Protein: CASSQGHRENYEQYF.

This clone occurred once. The chain employs TRBV18 and TRBJ1-2; the match to TRBD1 covers 9 bases. Germline assignment: CDR1 KGHSH and CDR2 LQKENI. There are 16 residues in the CDR3. The V gene end was trimmed by 3 bases and the J gene end by 8 bases; junction bases not matched to a gene: 13. The CDR3 DNA follows: TGTGCCAGCTCACCGGGACAGGGAGAGATGGACGGCGGCTACACCTTC. This codes for CASSPGQGEMDGGYTF.

This chain joins TRBV4-2 and TRBJ2-2; TRBD2 might be the D (6 bases). Trimming left V 0 bases short and J 3 bases short, with 17 bases between. CDR1 LGHNA and CDR2 YNFKEQ come from the germline V gene. CDR3 size: 18 residues. CDR3 nucleotide sequence: TGTGCCAGCAGCCAAGATCGACTGGGAACTAGCTACACCGGGGAGCTGTTTTTT. It encodes CASSQDRLGTSYTGELFF.

This clone was recorded once. The rearrangement uses TRBV29-1 and TRBJ2-7; 8 bases align to TRBD1. CDR1 and CDR2 from the germline V gene are SQVTM and ANQGSEA. Germline trimming cut 2 bases from V and 4 bases from J; bases unmatched to any gene: 7. The CDR3 has 14 amino acids. CDR3 protein: CSVELQGGRYEQYF. CDR3 sequence (DNA): TGCAGCGTTGAATTACAGGGGGGAAGGTACGAGCAGTACTTC.

V gene TRBV5-8 combines with J gene TRBJ2-2; 10 nucleotides line up with TRBD2. The CDR3 contains 17 residues. Germline loops: CDR1 SGHTS, CDR2 YDEGEE. The J segment lost 0 bases and the V segment lost 7 bases, leaving 9 bases of the junction unmatched. In DNA, the CDR3 is TGTGCCAGCCCCCCGGCCACTAGCGGGACGAACACCGGGGAGCTGTTTTTT. This codes for CASPPATSGTNTGELFF.

This chain connects TRBV6-5 to TRBJ1-1, with D unresolved. This CDR3 is built from 13 residues. In germline, CDR1 is MNHEY, CDR2 SVGAGI. With 11 bases removed from V and 1 base from J, the gap between germline ends came to 14 bases. CDR3 in amino acids: CASRVGQNTEAFF. In nucleotides, the CDR3 is TGTGCCTCGAGGGTGGGCCAGAACACTGAAGCTTTCTTT.

This clone showed up just a few times. Mismatch with germline at one junction end may stem from a read error. V usage is TRBV27 and J usage is TRBJ1-1; 9 bases line up with TRBD1. There are 14 residues in the CDR3. Germline assignment: CDR1 MNHEY and CDR2 SMNVEV (reference sequence). The CDR3 here is CASSFGTGNPEAFF. The CDR3 DNA sequence: TGTGCCAGCAGTTTTGGGACAGGGAACCCTGAAGCTTTCTTT.

This chain uses TRBV29-1 with TRBJ2-7; D unclear. Looked up from germline, CDR1 is SQVTM and CDR2 is ANQGSEA. With 4 bases removed from V and 1 base from J, the gap between germline ends came to 2 bases. The CDR3 contains 10 residues. The CDR3 sequence: CSVASYEQYF. The CDR3 nucleotides read TGCAGCGTTGCTTCCTACGAGCAGTACTTC.

The CDR3 loop is CASSGRGETQYF. In DNA, the CDR3 is TGTGCCAGCAGTGGTCGCGGGGAGACCCAGTACTTC. This sequence joins TRBV2 and TRBJ2-5, with D tentatively TRBD2 (5 bases). Germline V lookup: CDR1 SNHLY, CDR2 FYNNEI. Trimming removed 4 bases at V and 5 bases at J, with 8 bases between. The CDR3 sequence is 12 residues long.

The chain carries TRBV27 and TRBJ2-2; D is unclear. Germline lookup yields CDR1 MNHEY and CDR2 SMNVEV (reference sequence). This CDR3 contains 14 residues. The ends were cut back, 1 base at V and 2 bases at J, with 5 bases in the middle. CDR3 in amino acids: CASSLYRNTGELFF. The DNA of the CDR3 is TGTGCCAGCAGTTTATACAGAAACACCGGGGAGCTGTTTTTT.

The table lists this clone with a count of one. The chain carries TRBV30 and TRBJ2-7, with a possible D match to TRBD2 (6 bases). Germline CDR1 GTSNPN, CDR2 SVGIG (reference sequence). The CDR3 is 14 amino acids. V was trimmed by 0 bases and J by 2 bases, leaving 11 bases between them. In nucleotides, the CDR3 is TGTGCCTGGAGTGTGGGGAGGCCACCCTACGAGCAGTACTTC. Translated: CAWSVGRPPYEQYF.

CDR3 sequence reads: CASSPRQDRRELFF. DNA of the CDR3: TGTGCCAGCAGCCCCAGACAGGACCGGAGGGAGCTGTTTTTT. The V gene is TRBV5-4, the J gene TRBJ2-2; tentatively, D is TRBD1 (6 bases). The CDR3 covers 14 residues. Trimming removed 4 bases at V and 9 bases at J, with 16 bases between. In germline, CDR1 is SGHNT, CDR2 YYREEE (reference sequence).

This chain uses TRBV10-3 with TRBJ1-6; D uncertain. V was pared by 5 bases and J by 3 bases, with 2 bases between. This CDR3 has 12 amino acids. In germline, CDR1 is ENHRY, CDR2 SYGVKD. This CDR3 reads CAISLYNSPLHF. Here the CDR3 DNA reads TGTGCCATCAGTCTCTATAATTCACCCCTCCACTTT.

The chain carries TRBV6-5 and TRBJ1-1; D gene uncertain. CDR1 and CDR2 from the germline V gene are MNHEY and SVGAGI. This CDR3 has 15 amino acids. V was pared by 0 bases and J by 4 bases, with 12 bases between. The CDR3 sequence is CASSYSRGSSTEAFF. The CDR3 DNA reads TGTGCCAGCAGTTACTCCCGGGGTTCTAGCACTGAAGCTTTCTTT.

This sequence joins TRBV5-6 and TRBJ2-7; 8 positions match TRBD2. J lost 12 bases, V lost 0 bases, and 5 bases had no gene match. The CDR3 has 12 amino acids. The germline gives CDR1 SGHDT, CDR2 YYEEEE. The CDR3 nucleotides read TGTGCCAGCAGCTTGGCCGGGGGGGGGAGGTACTTC. It codes for CASSLAGGGRYF.

V usage is TRBV4-2 and J usage is TRBJ1-1; perhaps TRBD1 as D (6 bases). V shed 6 bases and J shed 4 bases, with 12 bases lying between them. The CDR3 spans 13 residues. The germline gives CDR1 LGHNA, CDR2 YNFKEQ. This CDR3 reads CASRVGQLTEAFF. The CDR3 nucleotides read TGTGCCAGCAGGGTCGGACAGCTCACTGAAGCTTTCTTT.

This clone rates as medium-sized. CDR3 in amino acids: CASSPERDPYNEQFF. The CDR3, as DNA: TGTGCCAGCTCACCGGAGCGGGATCCTTACAATGAGCAGTTCTTC. V and J are TRBV18 and TRBJ2-1; the match to TRBD2 covers 7 bases. The CDR3 spans 15 residues. Per the germline V gene, CDR1 is KGHSH and CDR2 is LQKENI. V was clipped by 3 bases and J by 4 bases; unmatched bases: 6.

V gene TRBV20-1 combines with J gene TRBJ1-1; D remains unclear. Germline-derived CDR1 and CDR2 are DFQATT and SNEGSKA (reference sequence). There are 11 residues in the CDR3. Trimming removed 6 bases at V and 7 bases at J, with 12 bases between. As DNA, the CDR3 is TGCAGTGCCGCGGACGGAGGTGAAGCTTTCTTT. Translating it yields CSAADGGEAFF.

A word on this clone: Mismatch with germline at one junction end may stem from a read error. V gene TRBV7-7 combines with J gene TRBJ2-7; 8 bases map to TRBD2. This CDR3 has 14 residues. Germline-derived CDR1 and CDR2 are SSHAT and FNYEAQ (reference sequence). The CDR3 loop is CASSLNPGGNEQYF. DNA of the CDR3: TGTGCTAGCAGCTTAAATCCGGGGGGGAACGAGCAGTACTTC.

The rearrangement uses TRBV19 and TRBJ2-2; the match to TRBD1 covers 8 bases. This CDR3 is built from 17 residues. Germline CDR1 reads LNHDA; CDR2 reads SQIVND (reference sequence). The junction had 12 bases not matched to a gene; V was cut back by 5 bases and J by 4 bases. CDR3: CASSATVTGVSTGELFF. CDR3 coding DNA: TGTGCCAGTAGTGCGACGGTGACAGGGGTGAGCACCGGGGAGCTGTTTTTT.

CDR3 DNA: TGTGCCACCAGCAGAGGGCAGGGGGCTGCCAGCAATCAGCCCCAGCATTTT. Protein: CATSRGQGAASNQPQHF. This chain links TRBV15 with TRBJ1-5, with 8 nucleotides matching TRBD1. Germline V gives CDR1 LNHNV, CDR2 YYDKDF (reference sequence). The CDR3 has 17 residues. The V segment lost 1 base and the J segment 1 base; nucleotides outside the gene matches: 6.

The V and J genes are TRBV10-3 and TRBJ2-1; D is possibly TRBD2 (5 bases). The CDR3 has 14 amino acids. V lost 3 bases and J 4 bases, leaving 10 bases between the germline ends. The V gene's germline CDR1 is ENHRY and CDR2 SYGVKD. Here the CDR3 DNA reads TGTGCCATCAGTGAATCGAGCGGTTACAATGAGCAGTTCTTC. The encoded protein is CAISESSGYNEQFF.

This chain uses TRBV30 with TRBJ1-5; D gene ambiguous. Germline CDR1 and CDR2: GTSNPN and SVGIG (reference sequence). Trimming removed 5 bases at V and 3 bases at J, with 14 bases between. The CDR3 has 14 residues. The DNA for the CDR3 is TGTGCCTGGTCGGACGGGGAACTCAATCAGCCCCAGCATTTT. This translates into CAWSDGELNQPQHF.

CDR3 sequence reads: CAWSTREWPAETQYF. CDR3 bases: TGTGCCTGGAGTACTCGGGAGTGGCCGGCAGAGACCCAGTACTTC. The chain employs TRBV30 and TRBJ2-5; TRBD2 might be the D (6 bases). Germline-derived CDR1 and CDR2 are GTSNPN and SVGIG (reference sequence). Between the trimmed V and J ends, which lost 2 bases and 4 bases, there was a span of 17 bases. The CDR3 is made up of 15 amino acids.

V is TRBV5-1 and J is TRBJ2-1, with 14 bases lining up with TRBD2. Germline V gives CDR1 SGHRS, CDR2 YFSETQ. Trimming cost V 4 bases and J 7 bases; bases outside gene matches: 4. This CDR3 is 15 amino acids long. CDR3: CASSHGLAGGNEQFF. The DNA for the CDR3 is TGCGCCAGCAGCCATGGACTAGCGGGAGGAAATGAGCAGTTCTTC.

This clone was counted once. The rearrangement uses TRBV30 and TRBJ1-3, with a weak D call TRBD1 (5 bases). Germline CDR1 GTSNPN, CDR2 SVGIG (reference sequence). This CDR3 has 15 residues. V lost 5 bases to trimming and J lost 0 bases, with 14 bases between them. CDR3 sequence (DNA): TGTGCCTGGGGTAGGGGCGCCGCCTCTGGAAACACCATATATTTT. This encodes CAWGRGAASGNTIYF.

The V gene is TRBV14, the J gene TRBJ2-7; D is possibly TRBD2 (6 bases). Germline-derived CDR1 and CDR2 are SGHDN and FVKESK. V lost 1 base to trimming and J lost 0 bases, with 13 bases between them. The CDR3 contains 16 residues. The CDR3: CASSQGLPGSSYEQYF. CDR3 DNA sequence: TGTGCCAGCAGCCAAGGTTTACCCGGGAGCTCCTACGAGCAGTACTTC.